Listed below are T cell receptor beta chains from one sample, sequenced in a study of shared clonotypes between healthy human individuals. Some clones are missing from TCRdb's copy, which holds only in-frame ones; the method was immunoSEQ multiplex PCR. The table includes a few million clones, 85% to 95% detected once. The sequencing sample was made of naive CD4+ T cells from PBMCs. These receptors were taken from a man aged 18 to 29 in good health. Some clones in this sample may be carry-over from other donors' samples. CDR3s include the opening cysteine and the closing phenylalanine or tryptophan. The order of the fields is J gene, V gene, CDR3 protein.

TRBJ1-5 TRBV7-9 CASSKTEYSNQPQHF
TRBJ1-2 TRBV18 CASSPPGGGGYTF
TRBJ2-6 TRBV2 CASSDRSGANVLTF
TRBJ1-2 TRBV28 CASSGSDGYTF
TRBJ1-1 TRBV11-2 CASSLVFRRTEAFF
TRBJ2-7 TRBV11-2 CASSPLPQNNEQYF
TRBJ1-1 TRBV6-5 CASSYGAVGDTEAFF
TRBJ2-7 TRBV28 CASSRVGVGDEQYF
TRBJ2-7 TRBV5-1 CASSLGGGSYEQYF
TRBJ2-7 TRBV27 CASSSSSLDRGYDYEQYF
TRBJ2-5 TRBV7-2 CASSLGQGARETQYF
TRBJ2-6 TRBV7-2 CASSLVSGRPSGANVLTF
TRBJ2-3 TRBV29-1 CSVETSSGRSTDTQYF
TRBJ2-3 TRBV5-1 CASSSSGKDTQYF
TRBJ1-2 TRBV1 CTSSQERRDYGYTF